The 12 T cell receptor beta chains listed next were all sequenced from one sample in a study of shared clonotypes between healthy human individuals. Assay: immunoSEQ multiplex PCR; the TCRdb copy retains only in-frame clones and omits some. The sample holds roughly 2 million clones; roughly 95% are singletons and the top ten take roughly 0.13%. The material sequenced was naive CD4+ T cells sorted from blood. The subset here: CD45RA+ positively selected. All receptors derive from a man aged 18-30 years in good health.

The chain employs TRBV19 and TRBJ2-7; the match to TRBD2 covers 12 bases. This CDR3 is built from 13 residues. In germline, CDR1 is LNHDA, CDR2 SQIVND (reference sequence). The trim removed 10 bases at V and 2 bases at J, leaving 3 bases unmatched. Here the CDR3 reads CATRLAGAYEQYF. The DNA of the CDR3 is TGTGCCACCAGACTAGCGGGGGCCTACGAGCAGTACTTC.

The chain joins TRBV7-9 to TRBJ1-1, with D possibly matching TRBD1 (6 bases). This CDR3 contains 13 residues. The germline CDR1 and CDR2 sequences are SEHNR and FQNEAQ (reference sequence). Between the trimmed V and J ends, which lost 7 bases and 0 bases, there was a span of 9 bases. The CDR3 is CASTRDMNTEAFF. For the CDR3, the DNA is TGTGCCAGCACCCGGGACATGAACACTGAAGCTTTCTTT. Supplemented by reference TRBV7-9 and TRBJ1-1, the full variable domain reads DTGVSQNPRHKITKRGQNVTFRCDPISEHNRLYWYRQTLGQGPEFLTYFQNEAQLEKSRLLSDRFSAERPKGSFSTLEIQRTEQGDSAMYLCASTRDMNTEAFFGQGTRLTVV.

This clone has just one count. V is TRBV6-4 and J is TRBJ1-6, with TRBD1 matching over 8 bases. Germline V gene lookup returns CDR1 MRHNA and CDR2 SNTAGT. The CDR3 covers 14 residues. V was clipped by 6 bases and J by 5 bases; unmatched bases: 3. The CDR3 nucleotides read TGTGCCAGCAGGGAACAGGGGGATAATTCACCCCTCCACTTT. It encodes CASREQGDNSPLHF.

This chain uses TRBV5-1 with TRBJ1-5, with a tentative D call TRBD1 (6 bases). CDR1 is SGHRS and CDR2 is YFSETQ in the germline V gene. V was clipped by 0 bases and J by 0 bases, with 10 bases between them. The CDR3 is made up of 16 amino acids. CDR3 loop: CASSLDGTSSNQPQHF. CDR3 coding DNA: TGCGCCAGCAGCTTGGACGGGACAAGTAGCAATCAGCCCCAGCATTTT.

With regard to this clone: This sample also contains other DNA sequences that code for the same CDR3. The V gene is TRBV2, the J gene TRBJ1-2; TRBD1 agrees at 7 bases. The CDR3 is 13 amino acids. CDR1 is SNHLY, CDR2 FYNNEI, per germline. Trimming cost V 3 bases and J 5 bases; bases outside gene matches: 3. Written as DNA, the CDR3 is TGTGCCAGCAGTGAGACAGGGTTGTATGGCTACACCTTC. Translated: CASSETGLYGYTF.

The V gene is TRBV21-1, the J gene TRBJ2-1; the table calls TRBD2, which could not be checked here. TRBV21-1 corresponds to a pseudogene. The CDR3 covers 15 residues. The CDR3 here is CASRLLAGGYNEQFF. CDR3 DNA sequence: TGTGCCAGCAGATTACTAGCGGGAGGGTACAATGAGCAGTTCTTC.

The V and J genes are TRBV5-1 and TRBJ1-3, with TRBD1 identical over 7 bases. The V gene end was trimmed by 4 bases and the J gene end by 4 bases; junction bases not matched to a gene: 8. This CDR3 comprises 15 residues. Per germline, CDR1 SGHRS and CDR2 YFSETQ. DNA of the CDR3: TGCGCCAGCAGCCCACTCAACAGGGGCGGAAACACCATATATTTT. Protein: CASSPLNRGGNTIYF.

This clone turned up a few times. The chain is built from TRBV30 and TRBJ1-1; D is ambiguous. The length of the CDR3 is 13 residues. Trimming shortened V by 2 bases and J by 6 bases, and 13 bases separated the two germline ends. The germline V gene has CDR1 GTSNPN and CDR2 SVGIG (reference sequence). The CDR3 spells CAWSPLYDAEAFF. CDR3 bases: TGTGCCTGGAGTCCCCTGTACGACGCTGAAGCTTTCTTT.

As for this clone: Other nucleotide sequences from this sample produce the same CDR3. The chain joins TRBV29-1 to TRBJ2-5; D remains unclear. The CDR3 spans 10 residues. CDR1 is SQVTM, CDR2 ANQGSEA, per germline. V lost 3 bases and J 5 bases, leaving 4 bases between the germline ends. CDR3 bases: TGCAGCGTTGATGGGGAGACCCAGTACTTC. It is translated as CSVDGETQYF.

The CDR3 here is CASKPTGANVLTF. In nucleotides, the CDR3 is TGTGCCAGCAAACCCACTGGGGCCAACGTCCTGACTTTC. This rearrangement joins TRBV6-5 to TRBJ2-6; D is uncertain. CDR3 size: 13 residues. Germline V CDR1 and CDR2: MNHEY, SVGAGI. V lost 7 bases and J 2 bases, leaving 6 bases between the germline ends.

The chain employs TRBV5-4 and TRBJ2-7, with a possible D match to TRBD2 (5 bases). This CDR3 has 15 residues. The germline V gene has CDR1 SGHNT and CDR2 YYREEE (reference sequence). Trimming removed 4 bases from V and 0 bases from J, with 14 bases in between. The DNA for the CDR3 is TGTGCCAGCAGCGCCGGGGATCCAAGCTCCTACGAGCAGTACTTC. Its protein product is CASSAGDPSSYEQYF.

The chain employs TRBV18 and TRBJ2-2; the D gene could be TRBD1 or TRBD2 (5 bases each). Per the germline V gene, CDR1 is KGHSH and CDR2 is LQKENI. Trimming removed 6 bases from V and 7 bases from J, with 15 bases in between. The CDR3 runs to 14 residues. The CDR3 here is CASSVGAADGELFF. CDR3 sequence (DNA): TGTGCCAGCTCTGTCGGGGCGGCGGACGGGGAGCTGTTTTTT.